This T cell receptor (beta chain) was observed in a study of identical twins. Study-wide findings and caveats: Twin-shared out-of-frame alpha sequences showed excess low generation probability. Donors were not followed over many years; analysis was cross-sectional.

One entry per CDR3 protein results from TCRdb running MiXCR on the 5' RACE reads. This repertoire shows 250,000 to 300,000 distinct CDR3 sequences, 8.5% to 9.5% found once; its top ten account for about 7.1%. The sample holds a few counts of this clonotype. What it recognizes is unknown. This sample also appeared in a second study, on yellow fever vaccine responses in identical twins.

This clonotype was sampled from a woman in her late teens or twenties in good health. Source material: CD8+ T cells sorted from blood.

CDR3 bases: TGCAGCGTTTGTGAAAGCTCCTACAATGAGCAGTTCTTC. Amino acid sequence: CSVCESSYNEQFF. The rearrangement links TRBV29-1 to TRBJ2-1; D gene ambiguous. Germline CDR1 and CDR2: SQVTM and ANQGSEA. Trimming took off 5 bases at V and 0 bases at J, with 8 bases between the two ends. The CDR3 contains 13 residues.